This TCR beta chain was captured in a study of vaccination effects on CD4 cells after COVID-19 (dated by TCRdb to about 2022). For context, the study as a whole: Across the study, the median time from the second dose to post-vaccine sampling was 72 days (range 14 to 241). The study compared SARS-CoV-2 spike-specific CD4+ TCR repertoires before and after mRNA vaccination in COVID-19 convalescent patients and infection-naive vaccine recipients. Altogether, over 9 COVID-19 convalescent patients and a handful of SARS-CoV-2-naive healthy vaccine recipients made up the full study. Cultures from other donors in the study were sequenced using the Oncomine TCR Beta short-read assay on an Illumina iSeq 100.

To identify antigen-specific CD4+ T cell clonotypes by their expansion, the ViraFEST assay first stimulated PBMC with viral peptide pools and then applied TCR sequencing. After around 10 days of culture, CD4+ T cells were isolated with the EasySep CD4+ T cell isolation kit. Participants received two doses of either the BNT162b2 or the mRNA-1273 mRNA SARS-CoV-2 vaccine. None of the healthy vaccine recipients had a prior SARS-CoV-2 infection, which was confirmed by nucleocapsid antibody tests that came back negative both before and after vaccination. Each well held 2 million to 2.5 million PBMC cultured in IMDM containing about 5.5% human AB serum, 10 IU/ml IL-2 and gentamicin, along with about 10 ug/ml peptides. Half of the culture medium was replaced with fresh IL-2-containing medium on days 3 and 7. Unless noted otherwise, every peptide stimulation condition was cultured in triplicate wells. PBMC were separated from whole blood using Ficoll-Paque Plus gradient centrifugation and were then either cryopreserved at -140C or used fresh. The overlapping peptide pools covered the spike proteins of SARS-CoV-2 and of the common cold coronaviruses HCoV-NL63, HCoV-OC43 and HCoV-229E. Genomic DNA was extracted from cultured CD4+ T cells with the QIAamp micro DNA kit.

Libraries were prepared through the immunoSEQ multiplex PCR assay. TCR beta CDR3 sequencing was performed on DNA from the cultured, isolated CD4+ T cells. Concerning the study's data processing: Non-productive TCR sequences were removed, reads were trimmed to the CDR3 region, and CDR3s of at least 7 amino acids were retained. The MANAFEST web app was used to identify antigen-specific clonotypes by comparing expansion in peptide wells with expansion in reference cultures. For clones to be considered positive, expansion at FDR<0.05 versus reference and all other wells, an odds ratio above 5, and a frequency above 0.1% in two replicate wells were required. A clonotype was called cross-reactive if it was significantly expanded both in SARS-CoV-2 spike wells and in at least one common cold coronavirus spike condition. CDR3 similarity was assessed by Levenshtein distance with the stringdist R package, and unrooted trees were built with ape in R 3.6.1. Sourced from immuneACCESS, this table was stored by TCRdb with only in-frame sequences that have V and J called. A share of the clones is absent; for the studies checked, an unresolved V gene accounts for under half, and the remainder has no known explanation. For V, J and clone size, that table is used; D and trimming come from the DNA. This sample is represented by 15,000 or so clones; about 70% of them were singletons. About 10% of the sample comes from the top ten.

Overall results and qualifications from the work: The study was limited by a small number of convalescent patients and lacked early post-infection timepoints. In healthy vaccine recipients, vaccine-induced clones were almost all SARS-CoV-2 mono-reactive, with only 1 of 255 being cross-reactive with common cold coronaviruses. Marked clonal contraction was observed in both infection-induced and vaccine-induced clones at late post-vaccination timepoints, consistent with waning T cell responses.

V loses 0 bases, J loses 5 bases, and the germline ends lie 10 bases apart. According to the germline V gene, CDR1 reads LGHNA and CDR2 reads YSLEER. The CDR3 runs 14 residues from the cysteine to the phenylalanine. Of the read, only the CDR3 DNA is kept; its 42 bases are in frame from base 1. Remarks on this clone: Its specific antigen is unknown. Qualities for individual bases were not recorded, and no much larger clone is one base off.

The sequencing here drew on CD4+ T cells from PBMCs cultured with SARS-CoV-2 spike peptides, taken after COVID-19 vaccination. The meaning of the sample's cell subset or site label: SARS-CoV-2 spike overlapping peptide pool stimulation. The clonotype was recovered from a human donor who received a COVID-19 vaccine. The V and J genes are TRBV4-3 and TRBJ1-1, and TRBD1 may be the D gene, going by 5 matching bases. The CDR3 reads CASSQDRVGTEAFF. At the DNA level, the sequence is TGCGCCAGCAGCCAAGACAGGGTCGGAACTGAAGCTTTCTTT.